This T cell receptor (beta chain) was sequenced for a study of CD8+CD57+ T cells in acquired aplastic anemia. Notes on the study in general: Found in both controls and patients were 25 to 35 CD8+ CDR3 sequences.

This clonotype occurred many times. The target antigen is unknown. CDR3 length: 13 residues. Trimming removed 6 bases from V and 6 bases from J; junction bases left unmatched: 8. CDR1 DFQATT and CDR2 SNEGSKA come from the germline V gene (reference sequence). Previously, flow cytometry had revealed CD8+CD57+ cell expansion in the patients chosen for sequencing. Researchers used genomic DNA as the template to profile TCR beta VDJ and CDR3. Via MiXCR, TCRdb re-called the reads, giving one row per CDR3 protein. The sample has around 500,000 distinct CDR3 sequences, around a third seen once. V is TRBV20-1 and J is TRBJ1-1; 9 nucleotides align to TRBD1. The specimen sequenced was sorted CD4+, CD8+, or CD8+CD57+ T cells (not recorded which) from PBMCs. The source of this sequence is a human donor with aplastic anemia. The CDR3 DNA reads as TGCAGTGCCGAGAAGGACAGGGGTGCTGAAGCTTTCTTT. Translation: CSAEKDRGAEAFF.